The present TCR beta chain was sequenced within a study of cytomegalovirus exposure and HLA in healthy donors. Findings and limits, study-wide: In a later analysis, most CMV-associated TCR beta chains appeared HLA-restricted. A few chains tied to CMV proved CMV antigen-specific in vitro.

The PCR ran on 60 Vbeta and 13 Jbeta primers. Authors' methods: Among the unique TCR beta chains that a later analysis counted, about 81 million in all, approximately 12 million were shared. Profiled with immunoSEQ multiplex PCR; TCRdb holds only in-frame clones, not every one. V and J calls and clone size are those listed in that table; D and trimming were worked out from the DNA. In the table there are around 61,000 clones, 55% to 75% of which are singletons. This clone has more than one count but fewer than ten. The target antigen is unknown. Compared with germline, one end of the junction differs, possibly owing to a read error. CDR1 SGHNT and CDR2 YYREEE come from the germline V gene (reference sequence). CDR3 length: 14 amino acids.

Sequencing used PBMCs. The source is a man between 35 and 55 years old in good health and CMV-seropositive. The chain links TRBV5-4 to TRBJ1-2, with D perhaps matching TRBD1 (6 bases). CDR3 sequence (DNA): TGTGCCAGCGGCTTACCAGACAGGAACTATGGCTACACCTTC. The encoded protein is CASGLPDRNYGYTF.